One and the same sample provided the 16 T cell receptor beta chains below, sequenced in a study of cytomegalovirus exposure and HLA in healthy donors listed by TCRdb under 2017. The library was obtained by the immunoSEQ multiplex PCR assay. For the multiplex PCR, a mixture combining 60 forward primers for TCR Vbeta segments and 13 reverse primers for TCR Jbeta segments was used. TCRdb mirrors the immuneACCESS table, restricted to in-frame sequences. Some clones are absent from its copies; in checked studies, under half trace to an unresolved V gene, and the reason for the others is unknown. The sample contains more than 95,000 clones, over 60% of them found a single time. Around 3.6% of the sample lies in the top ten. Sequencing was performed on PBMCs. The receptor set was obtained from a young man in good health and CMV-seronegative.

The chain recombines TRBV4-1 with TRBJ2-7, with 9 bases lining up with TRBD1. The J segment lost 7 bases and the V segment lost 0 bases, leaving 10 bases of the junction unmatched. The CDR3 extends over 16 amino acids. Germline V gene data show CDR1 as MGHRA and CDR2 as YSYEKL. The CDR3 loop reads CASSQDSTGGWREQYF. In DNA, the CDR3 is TGCGCCAGCAGCCAAGACAGCACAGGGGGCTGGAGAGAGCAGTACTTC.

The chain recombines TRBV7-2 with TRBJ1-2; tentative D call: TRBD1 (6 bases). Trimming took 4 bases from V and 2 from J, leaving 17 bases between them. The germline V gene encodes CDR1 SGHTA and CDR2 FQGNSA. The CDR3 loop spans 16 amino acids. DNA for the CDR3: TGTGCCAGCAGCTCCGAGGGTACAGGGAAGAACTATGGCTACACCTTC. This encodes CASSSEGTGKNYGYTF.

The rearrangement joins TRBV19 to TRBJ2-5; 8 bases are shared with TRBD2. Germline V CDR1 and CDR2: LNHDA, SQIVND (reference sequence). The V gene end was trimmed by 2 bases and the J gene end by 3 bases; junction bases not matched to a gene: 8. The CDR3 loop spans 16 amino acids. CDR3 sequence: CASSILSGLAKETQYF. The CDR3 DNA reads TGTGCCAGTAGTATACTCTCCGGACTAGCAAAAGAGACCCAGTACTTC.

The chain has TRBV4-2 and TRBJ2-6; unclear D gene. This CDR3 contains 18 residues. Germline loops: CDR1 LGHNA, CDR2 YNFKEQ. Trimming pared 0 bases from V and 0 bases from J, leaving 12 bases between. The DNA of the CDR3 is TGTGCCAGCAGCCAAGATCTGGCGGAGCTCTCTGGGGCCAACGTCCTGACTTTC. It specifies CASSQDLAELSGANVLTF.

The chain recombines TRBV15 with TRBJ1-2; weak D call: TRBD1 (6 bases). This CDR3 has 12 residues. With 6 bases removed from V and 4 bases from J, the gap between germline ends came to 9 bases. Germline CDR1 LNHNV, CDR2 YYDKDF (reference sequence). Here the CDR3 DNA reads TGTGCCACCAGGGACAGTGCCTATGGCTACACCTTC. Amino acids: CATRDSAYGYTF. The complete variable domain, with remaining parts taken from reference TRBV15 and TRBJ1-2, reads DAMVIQNPRYQVTQFGKPVTLSCSQTLNHNVMYWYQQKSSQAPKLLFHYYDKDFNNEADTPDNFQSRRPNTSFCFLDIRSPGLGDTAMYLCATRDSAYGYTFGSGTRLTVV.

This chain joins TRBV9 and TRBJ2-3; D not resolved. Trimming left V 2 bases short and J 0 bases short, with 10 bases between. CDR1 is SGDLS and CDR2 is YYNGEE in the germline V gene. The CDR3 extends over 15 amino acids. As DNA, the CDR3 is TGTGCCAGCAGCGTGCTAAGAGAGAGCACAGATACGCAGTATTTT. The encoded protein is CASSVLRESTDTQYF.

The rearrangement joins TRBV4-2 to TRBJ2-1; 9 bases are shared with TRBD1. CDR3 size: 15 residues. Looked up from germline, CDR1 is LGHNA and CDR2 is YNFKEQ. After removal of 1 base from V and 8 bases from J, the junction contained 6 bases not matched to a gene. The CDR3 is CASSQAGTGLDEQFF. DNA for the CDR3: TGTGCCAGCAGCCAAGCGGGGACAGGGCTCGATGAGCAGTTCTTC.

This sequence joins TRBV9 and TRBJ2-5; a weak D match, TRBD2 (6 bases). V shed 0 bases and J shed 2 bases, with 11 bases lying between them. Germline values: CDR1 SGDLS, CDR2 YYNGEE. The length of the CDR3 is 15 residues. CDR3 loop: CASSVGIRGQETQYF. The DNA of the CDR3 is TGTGCCAGCAGCGTAGGGATCCGGGGGCAAGAGACCCAGTACTTC.

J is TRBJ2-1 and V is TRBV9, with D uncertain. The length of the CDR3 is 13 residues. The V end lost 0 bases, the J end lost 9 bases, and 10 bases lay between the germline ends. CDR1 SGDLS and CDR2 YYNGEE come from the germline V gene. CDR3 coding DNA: TGTGCCAGCAGCGTAGCTGAGGCAGTTGAGCAGTTCTTC. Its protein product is CASSVAEAVEQFF.

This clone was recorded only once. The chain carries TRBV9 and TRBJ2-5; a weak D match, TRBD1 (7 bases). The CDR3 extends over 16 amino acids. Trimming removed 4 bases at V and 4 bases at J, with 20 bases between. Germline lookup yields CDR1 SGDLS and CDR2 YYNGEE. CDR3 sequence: CASSQRGAGGTETQYF. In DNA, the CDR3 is TGTGCCAGCAGCCAAAGGGGGGCAGGGGGTACAGAGACCCAGTACTTC.

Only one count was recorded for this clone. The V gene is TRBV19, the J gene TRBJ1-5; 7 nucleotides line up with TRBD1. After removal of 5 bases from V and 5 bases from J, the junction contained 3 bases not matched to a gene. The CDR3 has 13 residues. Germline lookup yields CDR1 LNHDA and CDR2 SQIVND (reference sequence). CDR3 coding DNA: TGTGCCAGTAGTTTGACAGGGTATCAGCCCCAGCATTTT. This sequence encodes CASSLTGYQPQHF.

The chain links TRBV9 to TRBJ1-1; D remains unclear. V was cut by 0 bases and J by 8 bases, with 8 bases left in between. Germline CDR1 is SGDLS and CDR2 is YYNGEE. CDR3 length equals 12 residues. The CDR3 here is CASSVGTAEAFF. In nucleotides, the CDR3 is TGTGCCAGCAGCGTAGGCACAGCCGAAGCTTTCTTT.

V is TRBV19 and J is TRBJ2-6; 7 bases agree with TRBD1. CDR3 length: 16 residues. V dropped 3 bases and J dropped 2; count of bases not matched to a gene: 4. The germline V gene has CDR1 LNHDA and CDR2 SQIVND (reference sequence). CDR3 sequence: CASSIPQGAGANVLTF. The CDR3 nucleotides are TGTGCCAGTAGTATTCCCCAGGGGGCTGGGGCCAACGTCCTGACTTTC.

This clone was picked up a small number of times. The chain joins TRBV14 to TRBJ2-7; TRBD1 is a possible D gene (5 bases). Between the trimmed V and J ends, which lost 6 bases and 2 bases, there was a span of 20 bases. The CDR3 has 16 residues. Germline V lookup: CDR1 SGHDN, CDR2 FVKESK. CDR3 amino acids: CASSRLRASTPYEQYF. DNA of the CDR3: TGTGCCAGCAGTCGCCTCAGGGCCTCAACTCCCTACGAGCAGTACTTC.

The CDR3, as DNA: TGCGCCAGCAGCCAAGACATCACAGGGATCTACGAGCAGTACTTC. Translation: CASSQDITGIYEQYF. The chain couples TRBV4-1 to TRBJ2-7; D might be TRBD1 (6 bases). The V gene lost 0 bases and the J gene lost 3 bases, with 12 bases spanning the gap. The CDR3 spans 15 residues. Germline assignment: CDR1 MGHRA and CDR2 YSYEKL.

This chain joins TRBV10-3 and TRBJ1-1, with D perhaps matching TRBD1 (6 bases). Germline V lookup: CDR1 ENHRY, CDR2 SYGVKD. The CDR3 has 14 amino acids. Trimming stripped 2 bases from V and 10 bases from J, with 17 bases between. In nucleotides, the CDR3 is TGTGCCATCAGTGAGGCCTCCTTACAGGGCGGAGCTTTCTTT. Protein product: CAISEASLQGGAFF.